The rows below give T cell receptor beta chains drawn from one sample of a study of regulatory T cells in long-lasting Graves disease. Each CDR3 protein is one row after TCRdb ran MiXCR on the multiplex PCR reads. The sample comprises approximately 350,000 distinct CDR3 sequences, more than 20% of which are singletons, and around 30% rests with the top ten. Sequencing used peripheral blood mononuclear cells (PBMCs), obtained when the disease was refractory, from a patient treated with antithyroid drugs. The receptor set was obtained from a woman aged 35 to 49 with Graves disease. CDR3s include the opening cysteine and the closing phenylalanine or tryptophan. A D gene is named only where the DNA matches it firmly. Clone size is shown for a subset of rows, as once, few, many or a class of expanded clone.

j_call: TRBJ2-7
d_call: .
v_call: TRBV28
clone_size: many
cdr3_aa: CASSLPGSGTSFWASYEQYF
cdr3_nt: TGTGCCAGCAGTTTGCCCGGATCTGGGACAAGCTTTTGGGCCTCCTACGAGCAGTACTTC

j_call: TRBJ1-6
d_call: TRBD1
v_call: TRBV28
clone_size: many
cdr3_aa: CASRPDRGPFLSSYNSPLHF
cdr3_nt: TGTGCCAGCAGACCGGACAGGGGGCCCTTTTTAAGCTCCTATAATTCACCCCTCCACTTT

j_call: TRBJ2-7
d_call: .
v_call: TRBV29-1
clone_size: many
cdr3_aa: CSVGSRGEQYF
cdr3_nt: TGCAGCGTTGGGAGCAGAGGGGAGCAGTACTTC

j_call: TRBJ1-1
d_call: TRBD1
v_call: TRBV7-9
clone_size: many
cdr3_aa: CASSPLSANRGRVFGTEAFF
cdr3_nt: TGTGCCAGCAGCCCCCTGTCAGCGAACAGGGGGCGCGTTTTCGGCACTGAAGCTTTCTTT

j_call: TRBJ2-7
d_call: TRBD2
v_call: TRBV5-1
clone_size: few
cdr3_aa: CASGRASGGLEQYF
cdr3_nt: TGCGCCAGCGGGCGGGCTAGCGGGGGACTCGAGCAGTACTTC

j_call: TRBJ1-1
d_call: TRBD1
v_call: TRBV5-1
clone_size: .
cdr3_aa: CASSSRQGVNTEAFF
cdr3_nt: TGCGCCAGCAGCTCTAGACAGGGGGTGAACACTGAAGCTTTCTTT

j_call: TRBJ2-7
d_call: .
v_call: TRBV10-3
clone_size: once
cdr3_aa: CAIAEGYEQYF
cdr3_nt: TGTGCCATCGCTGAGGGCTACGAGCAGTACTTC

j_call: TRBJ1-5
d_call: TRBD1
v_call: TRBV10-3
clone_size: .
cdr3_aa: CASQGQGANQPQHF
cdr3_nt: TGTGCCTCCCAGGGACAGGGGGCCAATCAGCCCCAGCATTTT

j_call: TRBJ2-7
d_call: .
v_call: TRBV6-1
clone_size: many
cdr3_aa: CASSDQTAGFREQYF
cdr3_nt: TGTGCCAGCAGTGACCAGACAGCTGGGTTCCGCGAGCAGTACTTC

j_call: TRBJ1-5
d_call: .
v_call: TRBV7-8
clone_size: .
cdr3_aa: CASSLGLQGGSNQPQHF
cdr3_nt: TGTGCCAGCAGCTTAGGCTTACAGGGTGGGAGCAATCAGCCCCAGCATTTT

j_call: TRBJ2-1
d_call: .
v_call: TRBV15
clone_size: few
cdr3_aa: CATSRVVSSEQFF
cdr3_nt: TGTGCCACCAGCAGAGTGGTCAGTAGTGAGCAGTTCTTC

j_call: TRBJ1-3
d_call: .
v_call: TRBV6-1
clone_size: .
cdr3_aa: CASSPRDRSSGNTIYF
cdr3_nt: TGTGCCAGCAGCCCCCGAGACCGCAGCTCTGGAAACACCATATATTTT

j_call: TRBJ1-1
d_call: .
v_call: TRBV28
clone_size: many
cdr3_aa: CASSLPGNTEAFF
cdr3_nt: TGCGCCAGCAGCTTGCCAGGGAACACTGAAGCTTTCTTT

j_call: TRBJ2-7
d_call: .
v_call: TRBV12-3/TRBV12-4
clone_size: few
cdr3_aa: CASSPPDPSYEQYF
cdr3_nt: TGTGCCAGCAGCCCCCCGGACCCGTCCTACGAGCAGTACTTC

j_call: TRBJ2-5
d_call: TRBD2
v_call: TRBV18
clone_size: .
cdr3_aa: CASSLTSGTAETQYF
cdr3_nt: TGTGCCAGCTCGTTGACTAGCGGGACAGCGGAGACCCAGTACTTC

j_call: TRBJ2-7
d_call: .
v_call: TRBV28
clone_size: many
cdr3_aa: CARGRDSYEQYF
cdr3_nt: TGTGCCAGGGGCAGGGACTCCTACGAGCAGTACTTC

j_call: TRBJ1-1
d_call: .
v_call: TRBV11-2
clone_size: few
cdr3_aa: CASSSGRPLRNTEAFF
cdr3_nt: TGTGCCAGCAGCTCGGGACGACCCCTTAGGAACACTGAAGCTTTCTTT

j_call: TRBJ1-4
d_call: TRBD1
v_call: TRBV27
clone_size: .
cdr3_aa: CARSDRDPNEKLFF
cdr3_nt: TGTGCCCGCTCAGACAGGGATCCTAATGAAAAACTGTTTTTT

j_call: TRBJ2-3
d_call: TRBD1
v_call: TRBV29-1
clone_size: .
cdr3_aa: CSVARGLSTDTQYF
cdr3_nt: TGCAGCGTTGCTAGGGGGCTTAGCACAGATACGCAGTATTTT

j_call: TRBJ1-1
d_call: .
v_call: TRBV27
clone_size: many
cdr3_aa: CASGKEGGRTEAFF
cdr3_nt: TGTGCCAGCGGCAAGGAGGGAGGCAGGACTGAAGCTTTCTTT

j_call: TRBJ2-1
d_call: TRBD2
v_call: TRBV7-9
clone_size: .
cdr3_aa: CASSLTPGTSERNEQFF
cdr3_nt: TGTGCCAGCAGCTTAACCCCGGGGACTAGTGAGCGCAATGAGCAGTTCTTC

j_call: TRBJ2-1
d_call: TRBD2
v_call: TRBV2
clone_size: .
cdr3_aa: CASTPWGSGGYNEQFF
cdr3_nt: TGTGCCAGCACCCCCTGGGGTAGCGGGGGTTACAATGAGCAGTTCTTC

j_call: TRBJ2-2
d_call: .
v_call: TRBV11-3
clone_size: many
cdr3_aa: CASSLMSGSNTGELFF
cdr3_nt: TGTGCCAGCAGCTTAATGTCAGGGTCGAACACCGGGGAGCTGTTTTTT

j_call: TRBJ1-5
d_call: .
v_call: TRBV30
clone_size: .
cdr3_aa: CAWSVHSGGNQPQHF
cdr3_nt: TGTGCCTGGAGTGTACATTCGGGTGGAAATCAGCCCCAGCATTTT

j_call: TRBJ1-6
d_call: .
v_call: TRBV27
clone_size: .
cdr3_aa: CASRDGGQDRSPLHF
cdr3_nt: TGTGCCAGCAGGGATGGTGGGCAGGATCGATCACCCCTCCACTTT

j_call: TRBJ2-7
d_call: TRBD1
v_call: TRBV10-3
clone_size: .
cdr3_aa: CAIRGDSKSSYEQYF
cdr3_nt: TGTGCCATCAGAGGGGACAGTAAAAGCTCCTACGAGCAGTACTTC

j_call: TRBJ1-4
d_call: .
v_call: TRBV19
clone_size: few
cdr3_aa: CASSLIKEWYFELFF
cdr3_nt: TGTGCCAGTAGCCTCATTAAGGAGTGGTACTTTGAACTGTTTTTT

j_call: TRBJ1-1
d_call: .
v_call: TRBV20-1
clone_size: .
cdr3_aa: CSVSGGGTEAFF
cdr3_nt: TGCAGTGTATCCGGGGGAGGAACTGAAGCTTTCTTT

j_call: TRBJ2-7
d_call: .
v_call: TRBV5-5
clone_size: many
cdr3_aa: CASSLQPVAYEQYF
cdr3_nt: TGTGCCAGCAGTTTACAGCCGGTGGCCTACGAGCAGTACTTC

j_call: TRBJ2-5
d_call: .
v_call: TRBV11-2
clone_size: few
cdr3_aa: CASSSPGGRIKTQYF
cdr3_nt: TGTGCCAGCAGCTCTCCTGGGGGGAGGATCAAGACCCAGTACTTC

j_call: TRBJ2-2
d_call: TRBD1
v_call: TRBV7-3
clone_size: few
cdr3_aa: CASSLGGQGATGELFF
cdr3_nt: TGTGCCAGCAGCTTAGGGGGACAGGGGGCCACCGGGGAGCTGTTTTTT

j_call: TRBJ1-2
d_call: TRBD1
v_call: TRBV28
clone_size: many
cdr3_aa: CASSSPRTGRHYGYTF
cdr3_nt: TGTGCCAGCAGTTCCCCACGGACAGGGAGGCACTATGGCTACACCTTC

j_call: TRBJ2-6
d_call: .
v_call: TRBV7-3
clone_size: few
cdr3_aa: CASSLRSRSGANVLTF
cdr3_nt: TGTGCCAGCAGCTTACGCAGCCGATCTGGGGCCAACGTCCTGACTTTC

j_call: TRBJ2-1
d_call: TRBD2
v_call: TRBV20-1
clone_size: .
cdr3_aa: CSARRVRTSGSHEQFF
cdr3_nt: TGCAGTGCTAGACGCGTTAGGACTAGCGGGAGCCATGAGCAGTTCTTC

j_call: TRBJ2-7
d_call: TRBD1
v_call: TRBV7-2
clone_size: few
cdr3_aa: CASSKLPGQGYEQYF
cdr3_nt: TGTGCCAGCAGCAAACTGCCGGGACAGGGCTACGAGCAGTACTTC

j_call: TRBJ2-2
d_call: .
v_call: TRBV7-8
clone_size: few
cdr3_aa: CASSFTRLLTGELFF
cdr3_nt: TGTGCCAGCAGCTTTACCCGACTGCTCACCGGGGAGCTGTTTTTT

j_call: TRBJ2-7
d_call: .
v_call: TRBV29-1
clone_size: few
cdr3_aa: CSVGGGYEQYF
cdr3_nt: TGCAGTGTGGGAGGGGGTTACGAGCAGTACTTC

j_call: TRBJ2-7
d_call: TRBD2
v_call: TRBV9
clone_size: .
cdr3_aa: CASSARGTSGSEQYF
cdr3_nt: TGTGCCAGCAGCGCCAGGGGGACTAGCGGGAGCGAGCAGTACTTC

j_call: TRBJ2-5
d_call: TRBD1
v_call: TRBV6-1
clone_size: many
cdr3_aa: CASSGTGGLKTQYF
cdr3_nt: TGTGCCAGCAGCGGGACAGGGGGTTTAAAGACCCAGTACTTC

j_call: TRBJ2-6
d_call: .
v_call: TRBV19
clone_size: .
cdr3_aa: CASSIQGVAGANVLTF
cdr3_nt: TGTGCCAGTAGTATCCAGGGAGTGGCTGGGGCCAACGTCCTGACTTTC

j_call: TRBJ1-2
d_call: .
v_call: TRBV6-5
clone_size: many
cdr3_aa: CASSYSAAGEYGYTF
cdr3_nt: TGTGCCAGCAGTTACTCGGCGGCGGGGGAATATGGCTACACCTTC